This T cell receptor (beta chain) was obtained from a study of T cells in Graves' hyperthyroidism and ophthalmopathy. General study findings and limits: Among clonotypes expanded in thyroid above 0.001, most were also found in blood. The model's output predicted ophthalmopathy at a median of 6.5 months prior to onset.

This CDR3 region has 13 residues. V trimming: 7 bases; J trimming: 4 bases; junction bases outside the gene matches: 6. RNA transcripts were the template for amplifying TCR beta CDR3 regions. HTBI primers drove first-round RT-PCR of the TCR CDR3. TCRdb re-analysed the multiplex PCR reads in MiXCR, keeping a single row per CDR3 protein. The sample has about 300,000 distinct CDR3 sequences, around 25% seen once; the top ten hold more than 25%. Hyperthyroidism in the patients, aged 18 to 65, was newly diagnosed and under 2 months in duration. Comment on this clonotype: Its antigen is undetermined.

The receptor's source is a man aged 40-49 years with Graves' hyperthyroidism that later progressed to Graves' ophthalmopathy. The chain joins TRBV12-3 or TRBV12-4 to TRBJ1-2; 7 positions match TRBD1. Sequencing was done on a sample of blood. CDR3 in amino acids: CASTLGQRYGYTF. The CDR3 DNA reads as TGTGCCAGCACCCTGGGACAGCGCTATGGCTACACCTTC.